The 18 T cell receptor beta chains below come from one sample, sequenced in a study of PD-L1 blockade in urothelial cancer. The protocol was immunoSEQ multiplex PCR, while the TCRdb copy is restricted to in-frame clones and leaves out a portion. The sample includes 84,000 or so clones, more than 70% seen only once; the top ten take about 15%. As to time point: pretreatment peripheral blood. The sample in question was PBMCs, obtained around atezolizumab (anti-PD-L1) treatment. These receptors all come from a man in his sixties with urothelial cancer.

The chain links TRBV7-2 to TRBJ2-3, with 9 bases matching TRBD1. The length of the CDR3 is 15 residues. Germline V gene data show CDR1 as SGHTA and CDR2 as FQGNSA. V shed 0 bases, J shed 4 bases, and the junction held 2 bases outside the gene matches. Written as DNA, the CDR3 is TGTGCCAGCAGCTTAGCCCGACAGGGGGCAGATACGCAGTATTTT. This translates into CASSLARQGADTQYF.

This clone was counted a few times. The CDR3 DNA sequence: TGTGCCAGCAGGACTTCCAGAAGACTTAACTATGGCTACACCTTC. Amino acid sequence: CASRTSRRLNYGYTF. V is TRBV6-1 and J is TRBJ1-2; D not resolved. The V gene lost 6 bases and the J gene lost 1 base, with 15 bases spanning the gap. This CDR3 has 15 residues. Germline CDR1 and CDR2: MNHNS and SASEGT.

V and J are TRBV7-9 and TRBJ2-1; D possibly corresponds to TRBD2 (7 bases). Germline lookup yields CDR1 SEHNR and CDR2 FQNEAQ (reference sequence). V lost 3 bases to trimming and J lost 9 bases, with 15 bases between them. This CDR3 comprises 14 residues. The CDR3 sequence: CASSFLRGDTEQFF. Written as DNA, the CDR3 is TGTGCCAGCAGCTTCCTTCGGGGGGACACTGAGCAGTTCTTC.

The gene calls are TRBV7-8 and TRBJ2-7; TRBD1 might be the D (6 bases). The germline V gene has CDR1 SGHVS and CDR2 FQNEAQ. This CDR3 has 13 amino acids. Trimming shortened V by 1 base and J by 2 bases, and 6 bases separated the two germline ends. CDR3 protein: CASSLDRAYEQYF. DNA for the CDR3: TGTGCCAGCAGCTTAGACAGGGCCTACGAGCAGTACTTC. The full variable domain, completed using reference TRBV7-8 and TRBJ2-7, is GAGVSQSPRYKVAKRGQDVALRCDPISGHVSLFWYQQALGQGPEFLTYFQNEAQLDKSGLPSDRFFAERPEGSVSTLKIQRTQQEDSAVYLCASSLDRAYEQYFGPGTRLTVT.

The chain combines TRBV7-8 with TRBJ2-3; the match to TRBD2 covers 9 bases. CDR3 length: 15 amino acids. Per the germline V gene, CDR1 is SGHVS and CDR2 is FQNEAQ. J gave up 9 bases and V 5 bases, and 12 bases lay outside the gene matches. The CDR3 is CASSPGLAGPPTQYF. Written as DNA, the CDR3 is TGTGCCAGCAGCCCAGGGCTAGCGGGGCCTCCAACGCAGTATTTT.

The rearrangement links TRBV7-9 to TRBJ1-2, with D unclear. Trimming pared 2 bases from V and 5 bases from J, leaving 9 bases between. This CDR3 is 13 amino acids long. Germline CDR1 SEHNR, CDR2 FQNEAQ (reference sequence). CDR3 bases: TGTGCCAGCAGCTTACAGAATCATTATGGCTACACCTTC. As protein: CASSLQNHYGYTF.

The rearrangement uses TRBV4-1 and TRBJ1-3; D gene ambiguous. Germline V CDR1 and CDR2: MGHRA, YSYEKL. The CDR3 sequence is 14 residues long. Trimming pared 1 base from V and 1 base from J, leaving 5 bases between. The CDR3 reads CASSQASSGNTIYF. The CDR3 nucleotides read TGCGCCAGCAGCCAAGCGAGTTCTGGAAACACCATATATTTT.

This clone was detected only a few times. The chain combines TRBV29-1 with TRBJ2-1; 9 nucleotides agree with TRBD1. CDR1 SQVTM and CDR2 ANQGSEA come from the germline V gene. V was clipped by 6 bases and J by 10 bases; unmatched bases: 16. The CDR3 is 15 amino acids. The CDR3 nucleotides are TGCAGCGTCCTATCCCCGGGACAGGGTGGTCGGGAGCAGTTCTTC. Amino acids: CSVLSPGQGGREQFF.

CDR3: CAWTGDTYFNSGNTIYF. DNA of the CDR3: TGTGCCTGGACAGGGGACACATACTTTAACTCTGGAAACACCATATATTTT. The chain links TRBV30 to TRBJ1-3, with a tentative D call TRBD1 (6 bases). Trimming took off 4 bases at V and 0 bases at J, with 19 bases between the two ends. The CDR3 extends over 17 amino acids. The germline gives CDR1 GTSNPN, CDR2 SVGIG (reference sequence).

This rearrangement joins TRBV28 to TRBJ2-3; TRBD2 matches at 11 bases. From germline, CDR1 is MDHEN and CDR2 SYDVKM. V trimming: 5 bases; J trimming: 5 bases; junction bases outside the gene matches: 9. This CDR3 contains 16 residues. Written as DNA, the CDR3 is TGTGCCAGCAGTGCTCCGACTAGCGGGACAGGAGATACGCAGTATTTT. Its translation: CASSAPTSGTGDTQYF. The whole variable domain, remainder taken from reference TRBV28 and TRBJ2-3, is DVKVTQSSRYLVKRTGEKVFLECVQDMDHENMFWYRQDPGLGLRLIYFSYDVKMKEKGDIPEGYSVSREKKERFSLILESASTNQTSMYLCASSAPTSGTGDTQYFGPGTRLTVL.

The rearrangement joins TRBV19 to TRBJ1-1, with D maybe TRBD1 (5 bases). Trimming took off 1 base at V and 4 bases at J, with 13 bases between the two ends. The CDR3 consists of 15 residues. Looked up from germline, CDR1 is LNHDA and CDR2 is SQIVND (reference sequence). This chain's CDR3 is CASSIAGERSTEAFF. CDR3 nucleotide sequence: TGTGCCAGTAGTATAGCGGGGGAAAGGTCCACTGAAGCTTTCTTT.

CDR3 sequence (DNA): TGTGCCAGCAGTCCTCAGGTTCTCTCTGGAAACACCATATATTTT. Translated: CASSPQVLSGNTIYF. The chain has TRBV27 and TRBJ1-3; D uncertain. This CDR3 has 15 residues. Trimming removed 5 bases at V and 0 bases at J, with 11 bases between. CDR1 and CDR2 from the germline V gene are MNHEY and SMNVEV (reference sequence).

The V gene is TRBV30, the J gene TRBJ2-7; the match to TRBD2 covers 7 bases. V dropped 2 bases and J dropped 7; count of bases not matched to a gene: 8. Germline V CDR1 and CDR2: GTSNPN, SVGIG (reference sequence). The CDR3 is made up of 13 amino acids. CDR3 region: CAWSNGGGREQYF. In DNA form, the CDR3 reads TGTGCCTGGAGTAATGGGGGGGGTCGGGAGCAGTACTTC.

The J gene is TRBJ1-4, the V gene TRBV11-1; no reliable D call. The CDR3 is 15 residues long. Germline CDR1 is SGHAT and CDR2 is FQDESV (reference sequence). V lost 4 bases, J lost 5 bases, and 14 bases lay in between. The CDR3 here is CASSSDDKANEKLFF. The CDR3 DNA reads as TGTGCCAGCAGCTCAGACGACAAGGCAAATGAAAAACTGTTTTTT.

This clone was detected only a few times. The chain combines TRBV19 with TRBJ1-5, with no clear D. This CDR3 is built from 14 residues. V was clipped by 2 bases and J by 1 base, with 6 bases between them. The germline gives CDR1 LNHDA, CDR2 SQIVND (reference sequence). The CDR3 DNA reads as TGTGCCAGTAGTATATACAGCAGCAATCAGCCCCAGCATTTT. Translated: CASSIYSSNQPQHF.

This chain connects TRBV5-1 to TRBJ2-7; 9 positions match TRBD1. Per the germline V gene, CDR1 is SGHRS and CDR2 is YFSETQ. The V segment lost 2 bases and the J segment 7 bases; nucleotides outside the gene matches: 7. There are 14 residues in the CDR3. The CDR3 nucleotides read TGCGCCAGCAGCTTCCGGGACAGGGATTATGAGCAGTACTTC. Protein: CASSFRDRDYEQYF.

CDR3 nucleotides: TGTGCCTGGAGTCGAAACTCTCAGGGTGAAAAACTGTTTTTT. Translated: CAWSRNSQGEKLFF. The gene calls are TRBV30 and TRBJ1-4; TRBD1 is a possible D gene (5 bases). The V end was cut by 2 bases, the J end by 7 bases, with 14 bases between. CDR3 length: 14 amino acids. From germline, CDR1 is GTSNPN and CDR2 SVGIG (reference sequence).

The chain combines TRBV4-1 with TRBJ1-5; perhaps TRBD1 as D (5 bases). The CDR3 spans 14 residues. The germline CDR1 and CDR2 sequences are MGHRA and YSYEKL. V lost 3 bases and J 4 bases, leaving 10 bases between the germline ends. In DNA, the CDR3 is TGCGCCAGCAGCCATGGAGGGGCAAATCAGCCCCAGCATTTT. It specifies CASSHGGANQPQHF.